These T cell receptor beta chains were read from a single sample in a study of control samples from healthy donors and cancer patients. Profiled with immunoSEQ multiplex PCR; TCRdb holds only in-frame clones, not every one. The table has 90,000 to 100,000 clones, 79% seen once. The specimen was blood. The receptors stem from a woman aged 25 to 45 in good health. Both conserved end residues are part of each CDR3. The order of the fields is CDR3 protein, CDR3 DNA, CDR3 length, clone size, J gene, D gene, V gene. A D gene is named only where the DNA matches it firmly. Only some rows state a clone size, as once, few, many or a class for expanded clones.

CDR3 protein: CASSYTGVRAEAFF
CDR3 DNA: TGTGCCAGCAGCTACACGGGTGTGAGGGCTGAAGCTTTCTTT
CDR3 length: 14
clone size: many
J gene: TRBJ1-1
D gene: -
V gene: TRBV7-9

CDR3 protein: CASSSQGAIYEQYF
CDR3 DNA: TGTGCCAGCAGCTCACAGGGGGCGATCTACGAGCAGTACTTC
CDR3 length: 14
clone size: few
J gene: TRBJ2-7
D gene: TRBD1
V gene: TRBV11-2

CDR3 protein: CASSLGGGYEQYF
CDR3 DNA: TGTGCCAGCAGCTTGGGGGGAGGGTACGAGCAGTACTTC
CDR3 length: 13
clone size: -
J gene: TRBJ2-7
D gene: TRBD2
V gene: TRBV5-4

CDR3 protein: CAPSQQRDRGGGTF
CDR3 DNA: TGTGCCCCCAGCCAACAACGCGACAGGGGGGGCGGCACCTTC
CDR3 length: 14
clone size: -
J gene: TRBJ1-2
D gene: TRBD1
V gene: TRBV3-1/TRBV3-2

CDR3 protein: CASIERTGRNTEAFF
CDR3 DNA: TGTGCCAGTATCGAAAGGACAGGCCGGAACACTGAAGCTTTCTTT
CDR3 length: 15
clone size: once
J gene: TRBJ1-1
D gene: TRBD1
V gene: TRBV19

CDR3 protein: CASSPVGGRGFEQYF
CDR3 DNA: TGTGCCAGCAGCCCGGTCGGGGGGAGGGGGTTCGAGCAGTACTTC
CDR3 length: 15
clone size: -
J gene: TRBJ2-7
D gene: -
V gene: TRBV7-6

CDR3 protein: CASSLGDGGIYGYTF
CDR3 DNA: TGCGCCAGCAGCTTGGGGGACGGTGGAATCTATGGCTACACCTTC
CDR3 length: 15
clone size: -
J gene: TRBJ1-2
D gene: -
V gene: TRBV5-1

CDR3 protein: CASSDNLGARETQYF
CDR3 DNA: TGTGCCAGCAGCGACAATCTCGGGGCGAGGGAGACCCAGTACTTC
CDR3 length: 15
clone size: -
J gene: TRBJ2-5
D gene: -
V gene: TRBV7-8

CDR3 protein: CASSESWNTEAFF
CDR3 DNA: TGTGCCAGCAGTGAATCGTGGAACACTGAAGCTTTCTTT
CDR3 length: 13
clone size: -
J gene: TRBJ1-1
D gene: -
V gene: TRBV6-1

CDR3 protein: CASSPRSIRDNYGYTF
CDR3 DNA: TGTGCCAGCAGCCCGCGTTCTATTAGGGATAACTATGGCTACACCTTC
CDR3 length: 16
clone size: -
J gene: TRBJ1-2
D gene: -
V gene: TRBV5-4

CDR3 protein: CASSLSGGTGELFF
CDR3 DNA: TGTGCCAGTAGCCTCTCCGGGGGAACCGGGGAGCTGTTTTTT
CDR3 length: 14
clone size: -
J gene: TRBJ2-2
D gene: -
V gene: TRBV19

CDR3 protein: CASSLRRNTEAFF
CDR3 DNA: TGTGCCAGCAGCTTACGGAGAAACACTGAAGCTTTCTTT
CDR3 length: 13
clone size: -
J gene: TRBJ1-1
D gene: -
V gene: TRBV7-3

CDR3 protein: CATSTGQDQPQHF
CDR3 DNA: TGTGCCACCTCTACTGGACAGGATCAGCCCCAGCATTTT
CDR3 length: 13
clone size: -
J gene: TRBJ1-5
D gene: TRBD1
V gene: TRBV24-1

CDR3 protein: CASSRTGAEQYF
CDR3 DNA: TGCGCCAGCAGCCGCACAGGGGCCGAGCAGTACTTC
CDR3 length: 12
clone size: -
J gene: TRBJ2-7
D gene: TRBD1
V gene: TRBV5-1

CDR3 protein: CASSYGRQGYGYTF
CDR3 DNA: TGTGCCAGCAGTTACGGGCGACAGGGCTATGGCTACACCTTC
CDR3 length: 14
clone size: -
J gene: TRBJ1-2
D gene: TRBD1
V gene: TRBV6-2/TRBV6-3

CDR3 protein: CASSESTTGGTEAFF
CDR3 DNA: TGCGCCAGCAGTGAGTCGACGACAGGGGGAACTGAAGCTTTCTTT
CDR3 length: 15
clone size: few
J gene: TRBJ1-1
D gene: TRBD1
V gene: TRBV10-1

CDR3 protein: CASSSRDRVSEPQHF
CDR3 DNA: TGTGCCAGTTCCAGTCGGGACAGGGTTTCAGAGCCCCAGCATTTT
CDR3 length: 15
clone size: once
J gene: TRBJ1-5
D gene: TRBD1
V gene: TRBV19

CDR3 protein: CASSRRASGNTIYF
CDR3 DNA: TGTGCCAGCAGCAGACGCGCCTCTGGAAACACCATATATTTT
CDR3 length: 14
clone size: -
J gene: TRBJ1-3
D gene: -
V gene: TRBV7-2

CDR3 protein: CASSHLFEQYF
CDR3 DNA: TGTGCCAGCAGCCATCTTTTTGAGCAGTACTTC
CDR3 length: 11
clone size: -
J gene: TRBJ2-7
D gene: -
V gene: TRBV11-2

CDR3 protein: CSVVQRGQIYGYTF
CDR3 DNA: TGCAGCGTCGTCCAGAGGGGACAGATCTATGGCTACACCTTC
CDR3 length: 14
clone size: -
J gene: TRBJ1-2
D gene: TRBD1
V gene: TRBV29-1

CDR3 protein: CASSPIFDGSYEQYF
CDR3 DNA: TGTGCCAGCAGCCCCATCTTCGACGGTTCCTACGAGCAGTACTTC
CDR3 length: 15
clone size: -
J gene: TRBJ2-7
D gene: -
V gene: TRBV11-2

CDR3 protein: CATKSGGYTGELFF
CDR3 DNA: TGTGCCACAAAAAGCGGGGGTTACACCGGGGAGCTGTTTTTT
CDR3 length: 14
clone size: few
J gene: TRBJ2-2
D gene: TRBD2
V gene: TRBV19

CDR3 protein: CASSLAVTGFTDTQYF
CDR3 DNA: TGCGCCAGCAGCTTGGCAGTGACAGGGTTCACAGATACGCAGTATTTT
CDR3 length: 16
clone size: -
J gene: TRBJ2-3
D gene: TRBD1
V gene: TRBV5-1